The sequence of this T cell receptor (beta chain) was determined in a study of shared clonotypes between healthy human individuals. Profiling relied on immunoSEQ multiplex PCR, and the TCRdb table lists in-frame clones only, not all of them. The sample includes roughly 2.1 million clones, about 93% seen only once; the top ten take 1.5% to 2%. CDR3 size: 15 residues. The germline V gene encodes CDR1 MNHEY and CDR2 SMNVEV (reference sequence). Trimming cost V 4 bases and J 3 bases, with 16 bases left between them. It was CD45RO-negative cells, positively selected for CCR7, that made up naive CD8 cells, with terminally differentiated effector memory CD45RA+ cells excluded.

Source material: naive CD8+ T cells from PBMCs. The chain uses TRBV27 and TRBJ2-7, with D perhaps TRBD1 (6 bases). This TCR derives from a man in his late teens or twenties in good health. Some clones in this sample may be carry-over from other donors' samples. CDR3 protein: CASSYRDKAYYEQYF. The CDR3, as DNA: TGTGCCAGCAGTTACCGGGACAAGGCGTACTACGAGCAGTACTTC.